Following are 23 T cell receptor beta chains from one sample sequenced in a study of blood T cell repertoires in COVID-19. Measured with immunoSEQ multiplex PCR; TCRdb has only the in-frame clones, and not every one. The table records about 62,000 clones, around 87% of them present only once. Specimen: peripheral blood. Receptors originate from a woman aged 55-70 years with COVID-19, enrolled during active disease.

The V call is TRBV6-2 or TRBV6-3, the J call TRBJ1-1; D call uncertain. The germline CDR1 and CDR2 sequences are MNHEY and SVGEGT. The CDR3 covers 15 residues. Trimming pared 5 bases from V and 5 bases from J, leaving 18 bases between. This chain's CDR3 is CASSDTGGGGTEAFF. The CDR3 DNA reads TGTGCCAGCAGTGACACGGGCGGTGGAGGGACTGAAGCTTTCTTT.

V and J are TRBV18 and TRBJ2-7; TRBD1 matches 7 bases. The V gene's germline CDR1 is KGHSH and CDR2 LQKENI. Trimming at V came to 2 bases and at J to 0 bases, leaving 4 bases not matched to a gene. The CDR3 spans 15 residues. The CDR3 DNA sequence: TGTGCCAGCTCACCAAACGGGGACAGCTCCTACGAGCAGTACTTC. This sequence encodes CASSPNGDSSYEQYF. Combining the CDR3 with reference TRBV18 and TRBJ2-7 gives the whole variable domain NAGVMQNPRHLVRRRGQEARLRCSPMKGHSHVYWYRQLPEEGLKFMVYLQKENIIDESGMPKERFSAEFPKEGPSILRIQQVVRGDSAAYFCASSPNGDSSYEQYFGPGTRLTVT.

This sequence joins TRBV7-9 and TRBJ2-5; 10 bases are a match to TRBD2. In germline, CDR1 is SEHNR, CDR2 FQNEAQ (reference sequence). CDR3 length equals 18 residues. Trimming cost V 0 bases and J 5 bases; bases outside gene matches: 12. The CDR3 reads CASSLATRASGRQETQYF. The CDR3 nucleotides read TGTGCCAGCAGCTTAGCGACGCGGGCTAGCGGGAGACAGGAGACCCAGTACTTC.

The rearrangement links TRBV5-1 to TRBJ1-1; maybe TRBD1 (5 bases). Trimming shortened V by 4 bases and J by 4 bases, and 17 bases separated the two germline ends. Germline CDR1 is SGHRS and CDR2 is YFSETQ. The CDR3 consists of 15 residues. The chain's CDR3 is CASSPGRGLGTEAFF. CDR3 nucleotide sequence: TGCGCCAGCAGCCCGGGACGGGGGTTGGGCACTGAAGCTTTCTTT.

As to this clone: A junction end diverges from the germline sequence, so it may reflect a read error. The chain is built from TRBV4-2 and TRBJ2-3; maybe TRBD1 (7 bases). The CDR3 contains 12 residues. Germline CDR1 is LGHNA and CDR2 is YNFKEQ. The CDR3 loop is CASSQPPGQRDF. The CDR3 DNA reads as TGTGCCAGCAGCCAACCCCCGGGACAGCGGGATTTT.

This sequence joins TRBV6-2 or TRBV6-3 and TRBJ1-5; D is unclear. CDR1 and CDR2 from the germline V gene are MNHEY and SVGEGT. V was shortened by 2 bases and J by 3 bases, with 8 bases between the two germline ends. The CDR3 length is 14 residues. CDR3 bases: TGTGCCAGCAGTTACGTTCAGTCCAATCAGCCCCAGCATTTT. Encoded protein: CASSYVQSNQPQHF.

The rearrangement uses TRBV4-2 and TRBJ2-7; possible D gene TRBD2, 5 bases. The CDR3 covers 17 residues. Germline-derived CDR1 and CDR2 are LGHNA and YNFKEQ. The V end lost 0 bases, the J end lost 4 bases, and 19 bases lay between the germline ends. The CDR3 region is CASSQEGSAAVTYEQYF. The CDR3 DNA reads TGTGCCAGCAGCCAAGAGGGTTCAGCGGCAGTAACTTACGAGCAGTACTTC.

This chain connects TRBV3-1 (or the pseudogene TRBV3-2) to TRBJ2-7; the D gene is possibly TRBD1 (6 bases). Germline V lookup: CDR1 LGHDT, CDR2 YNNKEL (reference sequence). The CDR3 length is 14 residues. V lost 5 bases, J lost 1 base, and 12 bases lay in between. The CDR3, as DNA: TGTGCCAGCAGCACCCAAACAGGGTCCTACGAGCAGTACTTC. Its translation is CASSTQTGSYEQYF.

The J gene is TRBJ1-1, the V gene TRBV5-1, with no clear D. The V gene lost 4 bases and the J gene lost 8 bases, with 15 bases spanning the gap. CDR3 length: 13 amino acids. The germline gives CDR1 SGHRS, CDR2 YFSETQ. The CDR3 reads CASSIGLTLEAFF. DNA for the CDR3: TGCGCCAGCAGCATCGGGTTAACGTTGGAAGCTTTCTTT.

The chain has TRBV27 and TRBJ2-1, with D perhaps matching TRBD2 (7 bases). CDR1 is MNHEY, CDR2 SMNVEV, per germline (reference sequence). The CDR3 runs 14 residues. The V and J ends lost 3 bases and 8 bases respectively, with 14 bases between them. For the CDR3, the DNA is TGTGCCAGCAGTTTCGGGGGGCCTAGCTATGAGCAGTTCTTC. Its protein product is CASSFGGPSYEQFF.

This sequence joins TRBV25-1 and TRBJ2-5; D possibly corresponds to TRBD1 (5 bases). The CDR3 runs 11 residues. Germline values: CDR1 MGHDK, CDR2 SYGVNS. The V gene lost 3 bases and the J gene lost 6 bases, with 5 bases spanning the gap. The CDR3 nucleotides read TGTGCCAGCAGTGAGGGGCAGACCCAGTACTTC. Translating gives CASSEGQTQYF.

CDR3 nucleotides: TGTGCCAGCAGCCTAAGCTCCTATAATTCACCCCTCCACTTT. Its translation: CASSLSSYNSPLHF. The V gene is TRBV7-2, the J gene TRBJ1-6; D not resolved. V was clipped by 5 bases and J by 0 bases, with 5 bases between them. CDR3 length equals 14 residues. Germline V gene sequence: CDR1 SGHTA, CDR2 FQGNSA.

CDR3 protein: CASRPTFLETQYF. DNA for the CDR3: TGTGCCAGCAGGCCTACTTTCCTAGAGACCCAGTACTTC. The chain joins TRBV3-1 (or the pseudogene TRBV3-2) to TRBJ2-5; D unresolved. CDR1 and CDR2 from the germline V gene are LGHDT and YNNKEL (reference sequence). V dropped 6 bases and J dropped 4 bases, with 12 bases sitting between them. This CDR3 is 13 amino acids long.

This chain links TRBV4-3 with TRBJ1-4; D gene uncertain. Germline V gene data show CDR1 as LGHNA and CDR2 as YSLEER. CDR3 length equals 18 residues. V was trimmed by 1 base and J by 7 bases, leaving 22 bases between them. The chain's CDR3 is CASSQVVLRVTGGEKLFF. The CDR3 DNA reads TGCGCCAGCAGCCAAGTGGTACTGCGTGTCACCGGCGGTGAAAAACTGTTTTTT.

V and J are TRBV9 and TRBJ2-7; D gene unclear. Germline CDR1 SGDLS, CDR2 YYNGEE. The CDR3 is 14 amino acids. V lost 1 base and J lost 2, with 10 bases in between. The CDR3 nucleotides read TGTGCCAGCAGCGTATCGACTGTTGCCTACGAGCAGTACTTC. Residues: CASSVSTVAYEQYF.

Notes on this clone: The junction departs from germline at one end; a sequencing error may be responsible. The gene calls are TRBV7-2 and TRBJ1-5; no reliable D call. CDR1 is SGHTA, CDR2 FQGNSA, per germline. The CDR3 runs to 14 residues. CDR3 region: CASSSDTSYQPQHF. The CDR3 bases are TGTGCCAGCAGCTCCGACACTAGCTATCAGCCCCAGCATTTT.

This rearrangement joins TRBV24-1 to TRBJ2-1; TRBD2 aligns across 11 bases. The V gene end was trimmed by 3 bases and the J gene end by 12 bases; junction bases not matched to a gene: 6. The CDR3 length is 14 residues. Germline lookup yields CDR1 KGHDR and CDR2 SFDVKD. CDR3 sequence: CATSDIRLAGWQFF. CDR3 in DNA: TGTGCCACCAGTGATATTCGACTAGCGGGATGGCAGTTCTTC.

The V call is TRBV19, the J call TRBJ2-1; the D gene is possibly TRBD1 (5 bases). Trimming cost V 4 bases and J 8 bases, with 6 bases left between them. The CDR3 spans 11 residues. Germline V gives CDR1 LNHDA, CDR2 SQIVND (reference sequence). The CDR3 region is CASSTRDEQFF. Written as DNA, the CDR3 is TGTGCCAGTAGTACCAGGGATGAGCAGTTCTTC.

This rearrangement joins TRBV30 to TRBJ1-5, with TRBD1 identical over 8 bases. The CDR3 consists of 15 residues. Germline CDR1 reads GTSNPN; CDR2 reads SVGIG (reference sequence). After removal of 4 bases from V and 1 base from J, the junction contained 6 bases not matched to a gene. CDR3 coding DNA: TGTGCCTGGAATTCAGGGGGCTTAAGCAATCAGCCCCAGCATTTT. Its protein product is CAWNSGGLSNQPQHF.

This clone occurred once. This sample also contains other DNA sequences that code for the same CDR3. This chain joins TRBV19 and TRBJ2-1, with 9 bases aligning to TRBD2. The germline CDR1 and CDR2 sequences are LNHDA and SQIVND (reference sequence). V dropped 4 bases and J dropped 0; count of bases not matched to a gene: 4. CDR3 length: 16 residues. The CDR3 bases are TGTGCCAGTAGTAGGCTAGCGGGGAGCTCCTACAATGAGCAGTTCTTC. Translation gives CASSRLAGSSYNEQFF.

CDR3 DNA sequence: TGCAGCGTCAACCGTCTCGGACAGGGGAACACTGAAGCTTTCTTT. Protein sequence: CSVNRLGQGNTEAFF. The rearrangement links TRBV29-1 to TRBJ1-1; 8 bases agree with TRBD1. V trimming: 6 bases; J trimming: 1 base; junction bases outside the gene matches: 10. The CDR3 is 15 amino acids. Germline V gene sequence: CDR1 SQVTM, CDR2 ANQGSEA.

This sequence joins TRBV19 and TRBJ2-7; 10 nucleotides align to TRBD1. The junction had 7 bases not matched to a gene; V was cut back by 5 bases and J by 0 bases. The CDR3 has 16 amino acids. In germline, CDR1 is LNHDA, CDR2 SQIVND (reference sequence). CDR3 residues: CASSVTGTGDSYEQYF. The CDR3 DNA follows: TGTGCCAGTAGTGTTACCGGGACAGGGGACTCCTACGAGCAGTACTTC.

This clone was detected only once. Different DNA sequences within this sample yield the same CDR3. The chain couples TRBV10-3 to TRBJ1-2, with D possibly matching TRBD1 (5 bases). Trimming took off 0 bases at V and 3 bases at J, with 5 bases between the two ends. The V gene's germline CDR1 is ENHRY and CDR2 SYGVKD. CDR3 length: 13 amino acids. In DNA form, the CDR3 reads TGTGCCATCAGTGAGTCCAGGGACTATGGCTACACCTTC. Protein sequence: CAISESRDYGYTF.